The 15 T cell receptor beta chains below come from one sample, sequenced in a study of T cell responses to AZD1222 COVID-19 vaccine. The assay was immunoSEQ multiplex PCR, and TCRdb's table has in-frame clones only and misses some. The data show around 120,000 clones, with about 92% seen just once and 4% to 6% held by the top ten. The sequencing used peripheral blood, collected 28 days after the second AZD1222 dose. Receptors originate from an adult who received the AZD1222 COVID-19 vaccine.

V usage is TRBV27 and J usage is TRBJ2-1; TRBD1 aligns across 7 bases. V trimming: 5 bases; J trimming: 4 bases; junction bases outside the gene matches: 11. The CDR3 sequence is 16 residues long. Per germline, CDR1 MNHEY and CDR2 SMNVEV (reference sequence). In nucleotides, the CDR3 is TGTGCCAGCAGTGCCTCGCACGGACAGGTATACAATGAGCAGTTCTTC. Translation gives CASSASHGQVYNEQFF.

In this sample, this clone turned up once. CDR3 loop: CAWRSKNSGANVLTF. DNA of the CDR3: TGTGCCTGGAGGTCTAAGAACTCTGGGGCCAACGTCCTGACTTTC. The genes are TRBV30 and TRBJ2-6; D uncertain. Germline loops: CDR1 GTSNPN, CDR2 SVGIG (reference sequence). The V gene lost 3 bases and the J gene lost 0 bases, with 9 bases spanning the gap. CDR3 length: 15 amino acids.

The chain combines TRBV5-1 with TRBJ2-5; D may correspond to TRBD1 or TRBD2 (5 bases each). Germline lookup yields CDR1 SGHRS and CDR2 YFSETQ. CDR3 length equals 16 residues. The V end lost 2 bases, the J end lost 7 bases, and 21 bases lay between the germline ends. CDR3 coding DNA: TGCGCCAGCAGCTTCGATCCCGGGACGGATGGGAGGACCCAGTACTTC. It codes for CASSFDPGTDGRTQYF.

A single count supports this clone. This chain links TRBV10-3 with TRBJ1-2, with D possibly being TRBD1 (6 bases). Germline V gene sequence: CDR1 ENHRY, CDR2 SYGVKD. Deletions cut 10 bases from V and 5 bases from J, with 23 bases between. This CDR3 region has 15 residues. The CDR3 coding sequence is TGTGCCACCAAACCGGGACACGGAGAGGGGTATGGCTACACCTTC. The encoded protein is CATKPGHGEGYGYTF.

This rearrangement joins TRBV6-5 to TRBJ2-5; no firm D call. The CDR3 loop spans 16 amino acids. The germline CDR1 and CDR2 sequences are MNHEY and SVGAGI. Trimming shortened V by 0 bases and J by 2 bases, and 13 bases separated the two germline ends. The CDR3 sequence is CASSYSSWSGQETQYF. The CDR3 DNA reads TGTGCCAGCAGTTACTCGTCTTGGTCAGGACAAGAGACCCAGTACTTC.

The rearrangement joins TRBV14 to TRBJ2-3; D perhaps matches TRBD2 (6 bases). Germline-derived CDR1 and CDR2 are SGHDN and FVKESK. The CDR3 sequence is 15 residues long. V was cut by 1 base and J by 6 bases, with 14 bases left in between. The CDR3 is CASSQGDGRWDTQYF. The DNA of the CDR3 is TGTGCCAGCAGCCAAGGGGACGGGAGATGGGATACGCAGTATTTT.

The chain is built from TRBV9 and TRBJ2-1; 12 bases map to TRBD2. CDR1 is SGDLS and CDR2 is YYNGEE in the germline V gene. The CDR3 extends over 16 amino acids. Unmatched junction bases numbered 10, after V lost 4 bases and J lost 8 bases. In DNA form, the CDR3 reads TGTGCCAGCAGCCGGCAACTAGCGGGGGGATTGGATGAGCAGTTCTTC. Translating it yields CASSRQLAGGLDEQFF.

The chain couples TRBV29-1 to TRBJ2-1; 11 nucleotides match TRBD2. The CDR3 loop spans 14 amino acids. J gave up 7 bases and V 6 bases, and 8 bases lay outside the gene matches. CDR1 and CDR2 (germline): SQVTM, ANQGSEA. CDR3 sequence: CSVVAGGPINEQFF. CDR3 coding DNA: TGCAGCGTCGTAGCGGGAGGGCCCATAAATGAGCAGTTCTTC.

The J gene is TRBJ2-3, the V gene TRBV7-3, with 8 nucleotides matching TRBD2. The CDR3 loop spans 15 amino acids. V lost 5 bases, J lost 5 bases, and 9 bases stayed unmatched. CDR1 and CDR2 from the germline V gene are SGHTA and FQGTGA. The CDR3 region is CASSPRGGREDTQYF. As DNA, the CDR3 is TGTGCCAGCAGCCCCCGGGGGGGGCGGGAAGATACGCAGTATTTT.

The chain's CDR3 is CASSRSSNQPQHF. The CDR3 DNA sequence: TGTGCCAGCTCACGAAGTAGCAATCAGCCCCAGCATTTT. The chain carries TRBV18 and TRBJ1-5; D remains ambiguous. This CDR3 region has 13 residues. Looked up from germline, CDR1 is KGHSH and CDR2 is LQKENI. V was trimmed by 4 bases and J by 0 bases, leaving 4 bases between them. The full variable domain, rest sourced from reference TRBV18 and TRBJ1-5, is NAGVMQNPRHLVRRRGQEARLRCSPMKGHSHVYWYRQLPEEGLKFMVYLQKENIIDESGMPKERFSAEFPKEGPSILRIQQVVRGDSAAYFCASSRSSNQPQHFGDGTRLSIL.

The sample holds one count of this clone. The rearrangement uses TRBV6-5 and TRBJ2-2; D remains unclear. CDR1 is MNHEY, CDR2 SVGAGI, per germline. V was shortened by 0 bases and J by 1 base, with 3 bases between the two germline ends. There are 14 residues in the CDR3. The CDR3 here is CASSYSRNTGELFF. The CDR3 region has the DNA TGTGCCAGCAGTTACTCACGGAACACCGGGGAGCTGTTTTTT.

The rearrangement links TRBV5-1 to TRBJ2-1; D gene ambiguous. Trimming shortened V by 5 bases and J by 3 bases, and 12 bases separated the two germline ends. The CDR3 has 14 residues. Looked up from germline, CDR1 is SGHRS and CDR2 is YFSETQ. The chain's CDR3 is CASSDRADYNEQFF. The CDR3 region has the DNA TGCGCCAGCAGTGATCGGGCGGACTACAATGAGCAGTTCTTC. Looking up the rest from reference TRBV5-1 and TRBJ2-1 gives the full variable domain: KAGVTQTPRYLIKTRGQQVTLSCSPISGHRSVSWYQQTPGQGLQFLFEYFSETQRNKGNFPGRFSGRQFSNSRSEMNVSTLELGDSALYLCASSDRADYNEQFFGPGTRLTVL.

CDR3 in amino acids: CSVEMRGVGNEQFF. Here the CDR3 DNA reads TGCAGCGTTGAAATGCGGGGGGTAGGCAATGAGCAGTTCTTC. The chain combines TRBV29-1 with TRBJ2-1, with 8 nucleotides matching TRBD2. CDR1 is SQVTM and CDR2 is ANQGSEA in the germline V gene. Germline trimming cut 2 bases from V and 6 bases from J; bases unmatched to any gene: 6. This CDR3 is 14 amino acids long.

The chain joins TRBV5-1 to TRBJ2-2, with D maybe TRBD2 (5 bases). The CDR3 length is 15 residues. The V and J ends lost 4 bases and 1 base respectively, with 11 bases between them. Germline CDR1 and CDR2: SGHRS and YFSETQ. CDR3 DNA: TGCGCCAGCAGCCCGCCCGGACTGAACACCGGGGAGCTGTTTTTT. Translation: CASSPPGLNTGELFF.

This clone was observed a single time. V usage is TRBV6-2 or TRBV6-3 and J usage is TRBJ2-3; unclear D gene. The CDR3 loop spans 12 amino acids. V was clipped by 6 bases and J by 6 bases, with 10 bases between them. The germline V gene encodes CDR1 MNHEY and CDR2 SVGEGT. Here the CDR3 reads CASSPLRDTQYF. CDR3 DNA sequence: TGTGCCAGCAGCCCCCTGAGGGATACGCAGTATTTT.